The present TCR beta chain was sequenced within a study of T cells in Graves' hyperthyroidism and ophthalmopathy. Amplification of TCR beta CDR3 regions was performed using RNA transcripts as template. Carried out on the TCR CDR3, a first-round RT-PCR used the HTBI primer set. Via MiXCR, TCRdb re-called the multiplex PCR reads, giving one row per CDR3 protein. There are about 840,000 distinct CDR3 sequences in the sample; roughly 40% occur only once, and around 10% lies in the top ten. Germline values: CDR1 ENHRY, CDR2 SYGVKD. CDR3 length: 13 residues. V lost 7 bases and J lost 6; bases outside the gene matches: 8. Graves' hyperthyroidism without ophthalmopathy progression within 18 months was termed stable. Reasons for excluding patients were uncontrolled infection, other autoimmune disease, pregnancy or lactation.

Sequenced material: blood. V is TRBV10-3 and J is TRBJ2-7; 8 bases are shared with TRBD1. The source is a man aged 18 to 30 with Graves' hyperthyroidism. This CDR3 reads CAITGQGNSEQYF. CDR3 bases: TGTGCCATCACTGGACAGGGAAATTCCGAGCAGTACTTC.